The rows below give T cell receptor beta chains drawn from one sample of a study of beta chain features in type 1 diabetes. Only in-frame clones appear in the TCRdb table, and some are missing; sequencing was by immunoSEQ multiplex PCR. The sample records 150,000 to 180,000 clones, 11% being singletons. Sequencing used central memory CD4+ T cells from blood. These TCRs come from a man between 18 and 29 years old in good health. Each CDR3 is given with its conserved first and last residue. Each record gives: V gene, J gene, clone size, D gene, CDR3 protein, CDR3 DNA. The D gene is left open where the match is weak. The size field is filled for only some rows; it gives once, few, many or a size class.

V: TRBV9
J: TRBJ2-7
size: -
D: -
CDR3: CASSTEARGYEQYF
DNA: TGTGCCAGCTCTACCGAAGCACGGGGTTACGAGCAGTACTTC

V: TRBV11-2
J: TRBJ2-5
size: -
D: -
CDR3: CASSRPGRQETQYF
DNA: TGTGCCAGCAGCCGTCCCGGGCGCCAAGAGACCCAGTACTTC

V: TRBV7-8
J: TRBJ2-7
size: -
D: -
CDR3: CASSFSASDWYEQYF
DNA: TGTGCCAGCAGCTTTAGCGCCTCGGATTGGTACGAGCAGTACTTC

V: TRBV9
J: TRBJ2-5
size: many
D: TRBD2
CDR3: CASSPRTSRGQETQYF
DNA: TGTGCCAGCAGCCCCCGGACTAGCAGGGGCCAAGAGACCCAGTACTTC

V: TRBV9
J: TRBJ2-1
size: -
D: TRBD2
CDR3: CASSVTGTRSEQFF
DNA: TGTGCCAGCAGCGTTACCGGGACTAGAAGTGAGCAGTTCTTC

V: TRBV4-2
J: TRBJ2-7
size: -
D: -
CDR3: CASSQDVVRVYEQYF
DNA: TGTGCCAGCAGCCAAGATGTCGTGAGGGTCTACGAGCAGTACTTC

V: TRBV9
J: TRBJ2-3
size: -
D: -
CDR3: CASTLDGSTDTQYF
DNA: TGTGCCAGCACGTTGGACGGTAGCACAGATACGCAGTATTTT

V: TRBV4-3
J: TRBJ1-1
size: few
D: -
CDR3: CASSQVMGNTEAFF
DNA: TGCGCCAGCAGCCAAGTGATGGGGAACACTGAAGCTTTCTTT

V: TRBV7-2
J: TRBJ1-6
size: -
D: TRBD1
CDR3: CASSSDRASPLHF
DNA: TGTGCCAGCAGCTCCGACAGGGCGTCACCCCTCCACTTT

V: TRBV20-1
J: TRBJ2-5
size: -
D: -
CDR3: CSAHREETQYF
DNA: TGCAGTGCTCACAGGGAAGAGACCCAGTACTTC

V: TRBV6-5
J: TRBJ1-1
size: few
D: -
CDR3: CASSYSMVPIRAFF
DNA: TGTGCCAGCAGTTACTCGATGGTCCCAATCAGGGCTTTCTTT

V: TRBV5-1
J: TRBJ2-5
size: few
D: TRBD1
CDR3: CASSPTGVQETQYF
DNA: TGCGCCAGCAGCCCCACAGGGGTACAAGAGACCCAGTACTTC

V: TRBV7-2
J: TRBJ1-2
size: once
D: -
CDR3: CASSLGARYGYTF
DNA: TGTGCCAGCAGCTTAGGGGCACGCTATGGCTACACCTTC

V: TRBV29-1
J: TRBJ2-3
size: few
D: -
CDR3: CSCLLGADTQYF
DNA: TGCAGCTGCCTTTTGGGGGCAGATACGCAGTATTTT

V: TRBV6-6
J: TRBJ2-7
size: many
D: -
CDR3: CASSYSTALPNYEQYF
DNA: TGTGCCAGCAGTTACTCGACTGCATTACCAAACTACGAGCAGTACTTC

V: TRBV29-1
J: TRBJ2-5
size: few
D: TRBD1
CDR3: CSVDRDRGETQYF
DNA: TGCAGCGTTGATAGGGACAGGGGAGAGACCCAGTACTTC

V: TRBV6-5
J: TRBJ2-5
size: few
D: -
CDR3: CASSRQSYQETQYF
DNA: TGTGCCAGCAGCCGGCAGTCTTACCAAGAGACCCAGTACTTC

V: TRBV28
J: TRBJ2-1
size: few
D: TRBD2
CDR3: CASDGTSGRSSYNEQFF
DNA: TGTGCCAGTGACGGGACTAGCGGGAGGAGCTCCTACAATGAGCAGTTCTTC

V: TRBV5-4
J: TRBJ1-2
size: few
D: -
CDR3: CASRSDGRYGYTF
DNA: TGTGCCAGCAGATCGGACGGGCGCTATGGCTACACCTTC